Each of the 2 T cell receptor beta chains below was sequenced from the same sample in a study of blood T cell repertoires in COVID-19. Only in-frame clones appear in the TCRdb table, and some are missing; sequencing was by immunoSEQ multiplex PCR. This sample has fewer than 400,000 clones, with about 90% found just once. Sequenced: PBMCs or T cells enriched from blood (not recorded which). Source of these receptors: a woman aged 30 to 39 who had recovered from COVID-19.

This clone appeared a few times. The chain combines TRBV18 with TRBJ2-7; 8 bases agree with TRBD1. The ends lost 5 bases at V and 5 bases at J; junction bases unmatched: 8. Germline CDR1 is KGHSH and CDR2 is LQKENI. CDR3 length: 14 residues. CDR3 region: CASSTRTGHHEQYF. In DNA form, the CDR3 reads TGTGCCAGCTCAACCAGGACAGGGCATCACGAGCAGTACTTC.

This chain links TRBV4-1 with TRBJ2-7; tentative D call: TRBD2 (6 bases). V shed 0 bases and J shed 3 bases, with 6 bases lying between them. There are 13 residues in the CDR3. CDR1 and CDR2 (germline): MGHRA, YSYEKL. CDR3 in amino acids: CASSQERDYEQYF. As DNA, the CDR3 is TGCGCCAGCAGCCAAGAGCGGGACTACGAGCAGTACTTC.